The source of this T cell receptor beta chain is a study of blood T cell repertoires in COVID-19. Study as a whole: PBMCs, B-cell-depleted T cells, or T cells provided the cDNA or gDNA that made up the material.

Germline CDR1 LNHDA, CDR2 SQIVND (reference sequence). The V and J ends lost 7 bases and 7 bases respectively, with 14 bases between them. The CDR3 runs 14 residues. Data came from immunoSEQ multiplex PCR; TCRdb stores just in-frame clones and leaves some out. The sample has tens of thousands of clones, roughly nine tenths seen once. This TCR was sampled from a man aged 55-75 years with acute or convalescent COVID-19. The specimen sequenced was peripheral blood. The rearrangement joins TRBV19 to TRBJ1-6; D gene unclear. CDR3 loop: CASTPPRRNSPLHF. The CDR3 DNA sequence: TGTGCCAGTACCCCTCCTCGGAGGAATTCACCCCTCCACTTT.